This T cell receptor beta chain was recorded in a study of shared clonotypes between healthy human individuals. Study-level background: Used for every donor were three CD4 naive, three CD4 memory, two CD8 naive and one CD8 memory plate.

Generated by immunoSEQ multiplex PCR, the TCRdb table keeps only in-frame clones and is missing some. The data contain about 1,500,000 clones, over 95% of them singletons. CD4+ cell separation produced CD45RA+ naive and CD45RA-negative memory subsets. The TCR sequence derives from a man aged 30 to 39 in good health. The source material was naive CD4+ T cells sorted from blood. This sample's subset: CD45RA+ positively selected.

CDR3 bases: TGTGCCAGCAGCCTAGGAGGGGGAGCCGGGGAGCTGTTTTTT. Amino acids: CASSLGGGAGELFF. V is TRBV7-2 and J is TRBJ2-2, with D perhaps matching TRBD1 or TRBD2 (6 bases each). The CDR3 totals 14 residues. V dropped 5 bases and J dropped 6 bases, with 13 bases sitting between them. Germline CDR1 and CDR2: SGHTA and FQGNSA.